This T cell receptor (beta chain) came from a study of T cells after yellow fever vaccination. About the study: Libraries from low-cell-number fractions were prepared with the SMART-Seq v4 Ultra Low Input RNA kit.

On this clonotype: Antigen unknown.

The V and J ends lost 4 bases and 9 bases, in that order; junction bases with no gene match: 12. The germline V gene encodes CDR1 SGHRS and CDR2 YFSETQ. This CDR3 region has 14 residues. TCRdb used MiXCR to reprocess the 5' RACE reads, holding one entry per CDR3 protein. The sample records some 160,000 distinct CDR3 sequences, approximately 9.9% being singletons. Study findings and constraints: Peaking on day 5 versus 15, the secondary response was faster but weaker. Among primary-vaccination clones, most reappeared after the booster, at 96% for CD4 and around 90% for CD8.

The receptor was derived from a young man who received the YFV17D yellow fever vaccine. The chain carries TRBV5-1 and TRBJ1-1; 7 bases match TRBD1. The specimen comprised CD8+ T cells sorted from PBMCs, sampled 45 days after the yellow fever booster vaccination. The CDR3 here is CASSPTGDDWKAFF. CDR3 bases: TGCGCCAGCAGCCCTACAGGGGACGATTGGAAAGCTTTCTTT.